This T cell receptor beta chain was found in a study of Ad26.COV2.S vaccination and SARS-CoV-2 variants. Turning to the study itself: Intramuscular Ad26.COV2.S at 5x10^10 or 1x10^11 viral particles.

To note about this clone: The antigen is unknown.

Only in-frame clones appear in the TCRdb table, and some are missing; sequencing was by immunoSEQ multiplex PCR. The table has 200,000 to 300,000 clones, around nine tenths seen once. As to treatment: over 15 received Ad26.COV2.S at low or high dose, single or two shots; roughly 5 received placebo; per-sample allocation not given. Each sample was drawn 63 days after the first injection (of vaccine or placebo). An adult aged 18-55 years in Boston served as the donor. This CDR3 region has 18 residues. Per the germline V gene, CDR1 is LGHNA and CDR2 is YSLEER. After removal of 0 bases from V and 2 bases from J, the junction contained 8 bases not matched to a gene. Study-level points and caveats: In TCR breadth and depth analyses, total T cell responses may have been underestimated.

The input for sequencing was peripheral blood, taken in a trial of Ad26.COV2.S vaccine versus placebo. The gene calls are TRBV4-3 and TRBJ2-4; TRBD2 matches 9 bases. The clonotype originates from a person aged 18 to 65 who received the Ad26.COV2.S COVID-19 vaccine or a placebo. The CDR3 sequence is CASSQDLGGRAPKNIQYF. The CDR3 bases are TGCGCCAGCAGCCAAGATCTTGGCGGGAGGGCCCCCAAAAACATTCAGTACTTC.